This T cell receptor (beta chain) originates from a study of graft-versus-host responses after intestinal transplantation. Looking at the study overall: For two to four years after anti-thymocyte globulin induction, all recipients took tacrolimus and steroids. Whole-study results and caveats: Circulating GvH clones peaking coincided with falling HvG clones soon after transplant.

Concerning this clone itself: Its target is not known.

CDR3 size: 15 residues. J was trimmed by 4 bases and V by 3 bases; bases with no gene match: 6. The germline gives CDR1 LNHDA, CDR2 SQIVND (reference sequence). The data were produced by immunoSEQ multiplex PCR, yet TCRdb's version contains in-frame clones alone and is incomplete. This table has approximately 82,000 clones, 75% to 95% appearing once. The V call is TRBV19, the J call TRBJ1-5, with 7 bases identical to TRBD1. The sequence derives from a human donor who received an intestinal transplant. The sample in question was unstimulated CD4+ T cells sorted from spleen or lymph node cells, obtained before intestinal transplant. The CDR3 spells CASSIGDSLNQPQHF. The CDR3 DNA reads TGTGCCAGTAGTATCGGGGACAGTCTAAATCAGCCCCAGCATTTT. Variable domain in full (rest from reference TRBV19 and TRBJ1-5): DGGITQSPKYLFRKEGQNVTLSCEQNLNHDAMYWYRQDPGQGLRLIYYSQIVNDFQKGDIAEGYSVSREKKESFPLTVTSAQKNPTAFYLCASSIGDSLNQPQHFGDGTRLSIL.